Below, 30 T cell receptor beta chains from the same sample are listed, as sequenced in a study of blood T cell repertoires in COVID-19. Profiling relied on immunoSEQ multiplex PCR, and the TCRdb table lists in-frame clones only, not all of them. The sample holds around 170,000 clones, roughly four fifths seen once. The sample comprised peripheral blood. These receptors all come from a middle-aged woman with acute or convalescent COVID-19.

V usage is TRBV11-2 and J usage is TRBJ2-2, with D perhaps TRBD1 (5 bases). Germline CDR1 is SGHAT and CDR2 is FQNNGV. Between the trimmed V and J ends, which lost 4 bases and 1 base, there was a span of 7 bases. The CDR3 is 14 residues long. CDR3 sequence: CASSWTRNTGELFF. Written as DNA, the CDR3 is TGTGCCAGCAGCTGGACAAGGAACACCGGGGAGCTGTTTTTT.

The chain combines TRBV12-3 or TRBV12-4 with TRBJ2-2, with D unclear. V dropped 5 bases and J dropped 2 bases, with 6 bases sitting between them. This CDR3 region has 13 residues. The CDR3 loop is CASSPTNTGELFF. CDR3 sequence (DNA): TGTGCCAGCAGTCCAACAAACACCGGGGAGCTGTTTTTT.

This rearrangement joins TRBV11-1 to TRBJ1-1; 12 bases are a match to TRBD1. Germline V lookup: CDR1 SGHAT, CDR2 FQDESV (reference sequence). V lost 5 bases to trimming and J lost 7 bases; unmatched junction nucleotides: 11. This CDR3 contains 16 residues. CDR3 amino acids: CASSPGGQGARNEAFF. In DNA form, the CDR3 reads TGTGCCAGCAGCCCCGGGGGACAGGGGGCAAGGAATGAAGCTTTCTTT.

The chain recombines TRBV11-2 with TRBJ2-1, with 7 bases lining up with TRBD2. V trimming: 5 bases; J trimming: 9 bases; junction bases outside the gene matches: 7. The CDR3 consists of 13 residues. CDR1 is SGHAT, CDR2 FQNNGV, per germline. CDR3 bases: TGTGCCAGCAGCCTTCCGGGGGGTGTTGAGCAGTTCTTC. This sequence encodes CASSLPGGVEQFF.

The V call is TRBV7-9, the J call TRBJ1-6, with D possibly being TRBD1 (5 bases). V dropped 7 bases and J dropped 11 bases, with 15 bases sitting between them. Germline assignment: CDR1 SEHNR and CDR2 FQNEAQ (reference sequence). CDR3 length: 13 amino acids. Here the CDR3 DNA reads TGTGCCAGCACCGGGGACGGGGGTACACCCCTCCACTTT. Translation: CASTGDGGTPLHF.

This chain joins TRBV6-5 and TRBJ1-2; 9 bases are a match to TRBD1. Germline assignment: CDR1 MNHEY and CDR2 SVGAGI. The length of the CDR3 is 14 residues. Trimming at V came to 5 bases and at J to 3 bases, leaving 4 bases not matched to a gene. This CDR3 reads CASSPQGADYGYTF. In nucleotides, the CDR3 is TGTGCCAGCAGTCCACAGGGGGCGGACTATGGCTACACCTTC.

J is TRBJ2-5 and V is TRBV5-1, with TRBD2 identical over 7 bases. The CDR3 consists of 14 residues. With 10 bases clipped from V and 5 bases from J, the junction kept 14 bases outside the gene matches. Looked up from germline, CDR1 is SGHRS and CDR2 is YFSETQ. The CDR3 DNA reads TGCGCCTCACGCGGGGGACGGGGGACGGAGACCCAGTACTTC. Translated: CASRGGRGTETQYF.

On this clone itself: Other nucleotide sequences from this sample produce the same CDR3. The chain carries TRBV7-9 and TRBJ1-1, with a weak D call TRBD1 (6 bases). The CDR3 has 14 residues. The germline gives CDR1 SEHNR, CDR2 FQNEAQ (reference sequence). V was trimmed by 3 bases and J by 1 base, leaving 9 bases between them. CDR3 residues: CASSFLQGNTEAFF. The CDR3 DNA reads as TGTGCCAGCAGCTTTCTACAGGGGAACACTGAAGCTTTCTTT.

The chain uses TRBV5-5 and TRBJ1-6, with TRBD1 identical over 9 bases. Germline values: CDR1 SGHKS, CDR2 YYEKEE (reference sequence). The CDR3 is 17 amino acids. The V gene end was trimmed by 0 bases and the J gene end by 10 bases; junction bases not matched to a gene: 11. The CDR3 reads CASSLVGQGSVGSPLHF. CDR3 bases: TGTGCCAGCAGCTTGGTGGGACAGGGATCGGTCGGGTCACCCCTCCACTTT.

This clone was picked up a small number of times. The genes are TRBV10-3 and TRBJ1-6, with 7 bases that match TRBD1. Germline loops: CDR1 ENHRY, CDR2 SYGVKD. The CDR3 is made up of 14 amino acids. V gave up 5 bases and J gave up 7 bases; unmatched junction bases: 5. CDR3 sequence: CAISQTGSNSPLHF. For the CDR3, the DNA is TGTGCCATCAGTCAGACAGGGAGCAATTCACCCCTCCACTTT.

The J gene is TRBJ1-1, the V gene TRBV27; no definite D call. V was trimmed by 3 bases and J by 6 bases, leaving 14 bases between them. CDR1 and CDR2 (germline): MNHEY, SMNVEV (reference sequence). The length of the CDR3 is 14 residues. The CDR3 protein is CASSFKYISPEAFF. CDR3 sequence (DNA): TGTGCCAGCAGTTTTAAGTACATCTCCCCTGAAGCTTTCTTT.

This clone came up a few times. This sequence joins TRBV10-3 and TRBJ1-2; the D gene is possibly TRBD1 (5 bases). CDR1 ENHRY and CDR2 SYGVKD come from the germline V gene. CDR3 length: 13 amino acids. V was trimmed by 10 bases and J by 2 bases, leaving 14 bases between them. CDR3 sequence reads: CATTGLTNYGYTF. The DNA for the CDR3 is TGTGCCACCACGGGACTCACGAACTATGGCTACACCTTC.

CDR3 DNA: TGCGCCAGCAGCTTGCAGGGCAGGGACTACGAGCAGTACTTC. It yields the protein CASSLQGRDYEQYF. The chain has TRBV5-1 and TRBJ2-7, with D possibly matching TRBD1 (5 bases). Deletions cut 1 base from V and 3 bases from J, with 11 bases between. Germline V gene sequence: CDR1 SGHRS, CDR2 YFSETQ. The CDR3 sequence is 14 residues long.

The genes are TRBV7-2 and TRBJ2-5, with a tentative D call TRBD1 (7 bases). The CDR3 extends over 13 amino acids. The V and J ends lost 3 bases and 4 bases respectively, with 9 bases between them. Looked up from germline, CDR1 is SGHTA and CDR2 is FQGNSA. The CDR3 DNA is TGTGCCAGCAGCTTCCAGGGGGGAGAGACCCAGTACTTC. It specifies CASSFQGGETQYF.

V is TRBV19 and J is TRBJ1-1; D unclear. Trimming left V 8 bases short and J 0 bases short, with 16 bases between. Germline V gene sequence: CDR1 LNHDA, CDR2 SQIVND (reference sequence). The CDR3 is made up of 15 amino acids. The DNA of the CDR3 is TGTGCCAGTGACGAAGGAGCCGTAATGAACACTGAAGCTTTCTTT. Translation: CASDEGAVMNTEAFF.

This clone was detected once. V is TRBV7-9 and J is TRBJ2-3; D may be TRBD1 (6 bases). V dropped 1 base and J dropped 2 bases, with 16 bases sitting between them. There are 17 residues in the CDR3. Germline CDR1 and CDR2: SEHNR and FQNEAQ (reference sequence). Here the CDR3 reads CASSLVYEGDSTDTQYF. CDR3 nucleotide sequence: TGTGCCAGCAGCTTAGTTTATGAGGGGGATTCCACAGATACGCAGTATTTT.

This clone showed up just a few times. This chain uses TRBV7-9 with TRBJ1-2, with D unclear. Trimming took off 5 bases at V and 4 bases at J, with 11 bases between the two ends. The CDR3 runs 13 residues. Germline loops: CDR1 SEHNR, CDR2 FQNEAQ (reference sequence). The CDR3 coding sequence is TGTGCCAGCAGCCTAACCCAAATCTATGGCTACACCTTC. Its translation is CASSLTQIYGYTF.

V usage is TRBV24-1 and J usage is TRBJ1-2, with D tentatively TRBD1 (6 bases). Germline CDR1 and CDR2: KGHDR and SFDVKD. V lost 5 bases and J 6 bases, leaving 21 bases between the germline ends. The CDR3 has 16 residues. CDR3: CATSAANAGGSDGYTF. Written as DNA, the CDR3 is TGTGCCACCAGTGCCGCGAACGCGGGGGGCTCGGATGGCTACACCTTC.

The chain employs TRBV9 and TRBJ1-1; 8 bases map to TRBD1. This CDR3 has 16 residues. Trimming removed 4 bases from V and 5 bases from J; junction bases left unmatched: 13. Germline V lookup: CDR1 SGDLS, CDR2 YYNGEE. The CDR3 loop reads CASSPRVGDRTTEAFF. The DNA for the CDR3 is TGTGCCAGCAGCCCGAGAGTAGGGGACAGGACTACTGAAGCTTTCTTT.

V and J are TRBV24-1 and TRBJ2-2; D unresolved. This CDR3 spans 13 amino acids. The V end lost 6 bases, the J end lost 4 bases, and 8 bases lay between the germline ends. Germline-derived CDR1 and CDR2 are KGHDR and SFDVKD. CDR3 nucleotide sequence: TGTGCCACCAGTTCCCTTAGCACCGGGGAGCTGTTTTTT. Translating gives CATSSLSTGELFF.

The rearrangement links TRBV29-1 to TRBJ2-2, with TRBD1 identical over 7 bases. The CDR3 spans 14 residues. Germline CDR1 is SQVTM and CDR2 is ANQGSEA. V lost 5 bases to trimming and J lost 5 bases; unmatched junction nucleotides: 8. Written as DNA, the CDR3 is TGCAGCGTTCAAGGACAGGTCCGGACCGGGGAGCTGTTTTTT. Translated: CSVQGQVRTGELFF.

The CDR3, as DNA: TGTGCCAGCAGCACGGGGGGGCTCCAGGGGAGCTACAATGAGCAGTTCTTC. It yields the protein CASSTGGLQGSYNEQFF. This chain uses TRBV9 with TRBJ2-1; TRBD2 matches at 8 bases. Germline V lookup: CDR1 SGDLS, CDR2 YYNGEE. The CDR3 runs 17 residues. With V trimmed by 4 bases and J by 3 bases, 12 bases remained unmatched.

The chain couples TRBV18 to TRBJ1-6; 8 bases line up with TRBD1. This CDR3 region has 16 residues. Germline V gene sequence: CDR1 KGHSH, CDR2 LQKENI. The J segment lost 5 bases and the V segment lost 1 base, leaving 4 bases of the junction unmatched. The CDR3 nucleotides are TGTGCCAGCTCACCACGGCAGGGGGCCGATAATTCACCCCTCCACTTT. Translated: CASSPRQGADNSPLHF.

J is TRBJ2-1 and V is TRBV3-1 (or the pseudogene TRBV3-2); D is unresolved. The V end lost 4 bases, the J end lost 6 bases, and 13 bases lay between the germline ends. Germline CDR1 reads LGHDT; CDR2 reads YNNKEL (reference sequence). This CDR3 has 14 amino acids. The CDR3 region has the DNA TGTGCCAGCAGCCGCCTGGAGCCGATCAATGAGCAGTTCTTC. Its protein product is CASSRLEPINEQFF.

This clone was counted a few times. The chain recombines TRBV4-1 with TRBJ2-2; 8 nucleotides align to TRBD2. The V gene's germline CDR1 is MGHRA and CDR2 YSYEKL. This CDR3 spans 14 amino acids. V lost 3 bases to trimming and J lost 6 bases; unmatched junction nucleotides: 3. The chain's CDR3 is CASSHTTSAGELFF. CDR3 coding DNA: TGCGCCAGCAGCCACACGACTAGCGCCGGGGAGCTGTTTTTT.

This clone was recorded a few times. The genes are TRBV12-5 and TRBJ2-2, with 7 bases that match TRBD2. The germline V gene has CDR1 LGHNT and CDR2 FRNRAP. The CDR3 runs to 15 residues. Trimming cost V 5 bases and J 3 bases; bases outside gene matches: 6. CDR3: CASGRPSGHTGELFF. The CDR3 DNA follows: TGTGCTAGTGGTCGTCCTAGCGGCCACACCGGGGAGCTGTTTTTT.

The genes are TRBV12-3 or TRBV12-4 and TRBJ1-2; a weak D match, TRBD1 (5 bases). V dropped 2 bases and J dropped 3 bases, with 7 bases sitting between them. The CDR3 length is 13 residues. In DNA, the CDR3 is TGTGCCAGCAGTTTAAGCAGGGACTATGGCTACACCTTC. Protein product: CASSLSRDYGYTF.

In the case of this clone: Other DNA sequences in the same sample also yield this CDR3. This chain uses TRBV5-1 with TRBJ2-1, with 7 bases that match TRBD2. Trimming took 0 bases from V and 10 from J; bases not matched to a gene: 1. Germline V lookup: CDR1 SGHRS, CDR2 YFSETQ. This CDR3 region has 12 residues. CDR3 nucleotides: TGCGCCAGCAGCTTGGAAGCGGGAGAGCAGTTCTTC. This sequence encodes CASSLEAGEQFF.

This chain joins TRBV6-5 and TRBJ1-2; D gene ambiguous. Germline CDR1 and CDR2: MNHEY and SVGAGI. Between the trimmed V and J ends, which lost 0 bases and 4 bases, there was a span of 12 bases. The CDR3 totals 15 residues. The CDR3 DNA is TGTGCCAGCAGTTACTCGTACGGGGTCTCCTATGGCTACACCTTC. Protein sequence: CASSYSYGVSYGYTF.

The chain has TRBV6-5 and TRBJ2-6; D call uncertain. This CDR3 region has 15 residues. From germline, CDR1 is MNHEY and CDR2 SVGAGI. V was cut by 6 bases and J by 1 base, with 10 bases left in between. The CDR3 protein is CASRFGDSGANVLTF. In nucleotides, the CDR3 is TGTGCCAGCAGATTCGGAGATTCTGGGGCCAACGTCCTGACTTTC.